The source of this T cell receptor (beta chain) is a study of blood T cell repertoires in COVID-19. Turning to the study itself: The samples span acute and convalescent COVID-19 from the United States, Italy and Spain. PBMCs, B-cell-depleted T cells, or T cells were the source of the cDNA or gDNA that made up the material.

Individuals drawn from approximately 26 US areas were about 18 to 90 years old. Authors' processing steps: Reference gene primer amplification yielded estimated nucleated cell counts. Data came from immunoSEQ multiplex PCR; TCRdb stores just in-frame clones and leaves some out. That table supplies the V and J calls and clone size; D and trimming were determined from the DNA. Of about 280,000 clones detected, approximately 90% appear once; the ten largest clones hold approximately 5.7%. Specimen: PBMCs or T cells enriched from blood (not recorded which). This clonotype originated in a woman in her thirties or forties who had recovered from COVID-19.

As DNA, the CDR3 is TGTGCCAGCAGCTCACCACGCACCACAGGGGGGCGTAATTCACCCCTCCACTTT. Translation: CASSSPRTTGGRNSPLHF. The rearrangement uses TRBV7-2 and TRBJ1-6, with TRBD1 matching over 8 bases. The trim removed 4 bases at V and 6 bases at J, leaving 14 bases unmatched. CDR1 is SGHTA and CDR2 is FQGNSA in the germline V gene. The CDR3 consists of 18 residues.